The present entry profiles one T cell receptor beta chain with its context. Generated by immunoSEQ multiplex PCR, the TCRdb table keeps only in-frame clones and is missing some. The data contain 250,000 to 350,000 clones, roughly 90% of them singletons. This specimen belongs to a study of blood T cell repertoires in COVID-19. The overall study: T cells, B-cell-depleted T cells, or PBMCs provided the cDNA or gDNA that served as material.

Participants were placed into cohorts based on the clinical history they reported. Each recovered donor of Cohort 3 presented with two negative PCRs, clearance, or symptom resolution. Source material: PBMCs or T cells enriched from blood (not recorded which). This sequence originates from a woman aged 25 to 39 who had recovered from COVID-19.

The CDR3 sequence: CASRTGWPTYEQYF. The CDR3 nucleotides read TGTGCCAGCAGGACAGGGTGGCCTACCTACGAGCAGTACTTC. This chain links TRBV2 with TRBJ2-7; 7 nucleotides agree with TRBD1. The CDR3 has 14 residues. J gave up 2 bases and V 6 bases, and 7 bases lay outside the gene matches. Germline lookup yields CDR1 SNHLY and CDR2 FYNNEI.